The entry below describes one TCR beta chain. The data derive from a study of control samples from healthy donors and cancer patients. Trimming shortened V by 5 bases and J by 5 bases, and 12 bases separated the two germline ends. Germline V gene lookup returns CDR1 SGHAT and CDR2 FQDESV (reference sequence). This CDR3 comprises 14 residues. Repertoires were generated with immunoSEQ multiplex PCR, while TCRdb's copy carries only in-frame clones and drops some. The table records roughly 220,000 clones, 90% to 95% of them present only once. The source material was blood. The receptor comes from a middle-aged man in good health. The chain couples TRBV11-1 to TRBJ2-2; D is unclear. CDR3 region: CASSPITATGELFF. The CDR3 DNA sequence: TGTGCCAGCAGCCCAATTACAGCGACCGGGGAGCTGTTTTTT.